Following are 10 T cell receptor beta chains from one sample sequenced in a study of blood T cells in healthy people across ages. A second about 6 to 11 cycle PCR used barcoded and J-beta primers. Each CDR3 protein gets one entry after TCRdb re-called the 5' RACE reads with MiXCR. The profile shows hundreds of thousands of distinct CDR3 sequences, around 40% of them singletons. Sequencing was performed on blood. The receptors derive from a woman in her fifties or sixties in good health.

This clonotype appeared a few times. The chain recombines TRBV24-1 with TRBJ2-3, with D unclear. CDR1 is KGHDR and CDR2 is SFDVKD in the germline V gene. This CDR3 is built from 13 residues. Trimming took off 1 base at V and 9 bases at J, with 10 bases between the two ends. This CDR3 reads CATSDFTTITQYF. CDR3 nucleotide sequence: TGTGCCACCAGTGATTTCACAACCATAACGCAGTATTTT.

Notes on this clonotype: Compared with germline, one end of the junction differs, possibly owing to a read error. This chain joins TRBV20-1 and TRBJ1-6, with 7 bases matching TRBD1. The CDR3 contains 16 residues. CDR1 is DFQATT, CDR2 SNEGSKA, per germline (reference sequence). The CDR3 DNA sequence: TGCAGTGCTAGAGATATAGGGGGCCCCTATAATTCACCCTTCCACTTT. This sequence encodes CSARDIGGPYNSPFHF.

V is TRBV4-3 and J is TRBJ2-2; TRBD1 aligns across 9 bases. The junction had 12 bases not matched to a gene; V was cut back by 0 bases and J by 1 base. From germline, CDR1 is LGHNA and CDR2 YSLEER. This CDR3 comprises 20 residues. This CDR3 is CASSQEASGTGRRNTGELFF. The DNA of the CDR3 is TGCGCCAGCAGCCAAGAGGCCTCCGGGACAGGGAGAAGGAACACCGGGGAGCTGTTTTTT.

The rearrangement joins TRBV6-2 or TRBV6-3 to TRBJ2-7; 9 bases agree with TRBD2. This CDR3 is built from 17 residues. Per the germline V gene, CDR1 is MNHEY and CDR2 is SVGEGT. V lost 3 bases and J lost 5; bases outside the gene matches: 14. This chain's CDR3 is CASSYRWSPSGTHEQYF. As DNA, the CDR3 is TGTGCCAGCAGTTATAGGTGGTCGCCTAGCGGGACCCACGAGCAGTACTTC.

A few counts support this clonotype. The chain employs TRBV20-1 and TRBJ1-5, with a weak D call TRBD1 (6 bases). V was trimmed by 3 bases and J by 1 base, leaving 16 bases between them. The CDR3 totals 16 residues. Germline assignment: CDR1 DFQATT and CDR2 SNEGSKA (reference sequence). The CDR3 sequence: CSASIMGRGSNQPQHF. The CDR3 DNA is TGCAGTGCTAGTATCATGGGGAGGGGGAGCAATCAGCCCCAGCATTTT.

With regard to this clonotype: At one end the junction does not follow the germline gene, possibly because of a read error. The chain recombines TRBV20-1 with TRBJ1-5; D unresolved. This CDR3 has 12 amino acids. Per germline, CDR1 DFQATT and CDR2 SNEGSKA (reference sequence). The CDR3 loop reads CNAKESNQPQHF. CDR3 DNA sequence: TGCAATGCTAAGGAGAGCAATCAGCCCCAGCATTTT.

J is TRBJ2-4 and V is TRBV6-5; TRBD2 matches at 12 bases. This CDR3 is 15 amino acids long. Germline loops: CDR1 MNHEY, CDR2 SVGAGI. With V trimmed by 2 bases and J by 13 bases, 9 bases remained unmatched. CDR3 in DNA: TGTGCCAGCAGTTACGGGGCTAGCGGGAGGGGAGAGCAGTACTTC. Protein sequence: CASSYGASGRGEQYF.

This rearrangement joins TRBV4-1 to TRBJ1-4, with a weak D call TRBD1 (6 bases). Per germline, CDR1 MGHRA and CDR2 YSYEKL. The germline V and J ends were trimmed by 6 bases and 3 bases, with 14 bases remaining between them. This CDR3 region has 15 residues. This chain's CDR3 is CASSLPTGSNEKLFF. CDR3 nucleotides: TGCGCCAGCAGTCTCCCGACAGGATCTAATGAAAAACTGTTTTTT.

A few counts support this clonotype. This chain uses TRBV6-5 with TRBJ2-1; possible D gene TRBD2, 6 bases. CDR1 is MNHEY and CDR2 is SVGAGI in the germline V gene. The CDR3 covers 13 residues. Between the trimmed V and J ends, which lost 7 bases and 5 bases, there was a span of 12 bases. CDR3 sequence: CASTRTGDNEQFF. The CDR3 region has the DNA TGTGCCAGCACCCGGACGGGGGACAATGAGCAGTTCTTC.

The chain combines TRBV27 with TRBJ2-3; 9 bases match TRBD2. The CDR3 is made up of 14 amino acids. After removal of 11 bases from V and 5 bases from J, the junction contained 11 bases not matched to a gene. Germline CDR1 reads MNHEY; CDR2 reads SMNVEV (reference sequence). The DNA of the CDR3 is TGTGCCGCGGGAGGGGCCAGGACGGTAGATACGCAGTATTTT. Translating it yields CAAGGARTVDTQYF.